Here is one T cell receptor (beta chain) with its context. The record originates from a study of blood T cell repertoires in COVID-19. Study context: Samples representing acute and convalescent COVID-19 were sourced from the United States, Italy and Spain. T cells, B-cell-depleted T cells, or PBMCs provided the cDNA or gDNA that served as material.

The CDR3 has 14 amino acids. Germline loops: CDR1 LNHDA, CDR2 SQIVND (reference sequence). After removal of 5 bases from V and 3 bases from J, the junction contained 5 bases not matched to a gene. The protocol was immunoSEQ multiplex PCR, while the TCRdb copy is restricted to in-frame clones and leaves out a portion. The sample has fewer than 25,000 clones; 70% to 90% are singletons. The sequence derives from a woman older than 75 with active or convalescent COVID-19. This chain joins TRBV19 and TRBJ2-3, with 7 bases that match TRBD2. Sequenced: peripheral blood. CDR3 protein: CASSRAGVTDTQYF. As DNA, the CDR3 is TGTGCCAGTAGTCGGGCGGGAGTAACAGATACGCAGTATTTT.